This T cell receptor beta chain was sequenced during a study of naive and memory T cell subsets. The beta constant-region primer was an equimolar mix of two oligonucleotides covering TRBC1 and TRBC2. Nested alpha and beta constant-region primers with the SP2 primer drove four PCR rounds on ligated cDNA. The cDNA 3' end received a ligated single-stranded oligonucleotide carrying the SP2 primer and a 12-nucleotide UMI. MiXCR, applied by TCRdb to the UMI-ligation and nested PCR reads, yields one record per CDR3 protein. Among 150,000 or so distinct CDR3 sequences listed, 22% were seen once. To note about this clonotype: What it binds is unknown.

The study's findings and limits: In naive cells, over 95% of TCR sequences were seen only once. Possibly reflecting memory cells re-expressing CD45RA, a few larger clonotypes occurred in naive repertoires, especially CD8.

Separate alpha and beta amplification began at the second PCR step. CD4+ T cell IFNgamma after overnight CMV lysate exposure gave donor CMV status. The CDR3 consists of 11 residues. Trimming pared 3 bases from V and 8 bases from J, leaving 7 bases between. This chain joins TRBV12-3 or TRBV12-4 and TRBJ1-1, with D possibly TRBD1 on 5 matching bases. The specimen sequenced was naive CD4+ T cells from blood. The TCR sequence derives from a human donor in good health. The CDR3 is CASSLGQEAFF. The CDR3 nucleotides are TGTGCCAGCAGTTTGGGGCAGGAAGCTTTCTTT.